One and the same sample provided the 23 T cell receptor beta chains below, sequenced in a study of blood T cell repertoires in COVID-19. Sequencing used immunoSEQ multiplex PCR; TCRdb keeps in-frame clones, though not all of them. The table records around 320,000 clones, 90% of them present only once. Sequenced input: PBMCs or T cells enriched from blood (not recorded which). The receptors shown here come from a woman aged 25 to 45 who had been exposed to COVID-19.

This clone appeared once. The CDR3 sequence: CASSHHTRLNEQFF. CDR3 sequence (DNA): TGCGCCAGCAGCCACCATACTAGATTGAATGAGCAGTTCTTC. The rearrangement uses TRBV4-1 and TRBJ2-1; a possible D gene is TRBD2 (5 bases). CDR3 length: 14 amino acids. V lost 3 bases and J lost 7, with 13 bases in between. Germline assignment: CDR1 MGHRA and CDR2 YSYEKL.

Concerning this clone itself: Distinct nucleotide sequences in the sample also encode this CDR3. V is TRBV5-1 and J is TRBJ1-2; 9 positions agree with TRBD1. Trimming took 1 base from V and 4 from J; bases not matched to a gene: 2. Germline V CDR1 and CDR2: SGHRS, YFSETQ. The CDR3 covers 14 residues. The CDR3 bases are TGCGCCAGCAGCTTGTCGGGACAGGGCTATGGCTACACCTTC. Encoded protein: CASSLSGQGYGYTF.

This clone occurred a few times. V gene TRBV30 combines with J gene TRBJ1-2, with a weak D call TRBD1 (6 bases). The CDR3 is 12 amino acids. V shed 8 bases and J shed 2 bases, with 12 bases lying between them. The germline CDR1 and CDR2 sequences are GTSNPN and SVGIG (reference sequence). CDR3 coding DNA: TGTGCCGGACCGGACAGAAACTATGGCTACACCTTC. It is translated as CAGPDRNYGYTF.

The chain links TRBV13 to TRBJ1-3; unclear D gene. V was trimmed by 7 bases and J by 2 bases, leaving 15 bases between them. CDR1 is PRHDT and CDR2 is FYEKMQ in the germline V gene (reference sequence). The CDR3 length is 15 residues. CDR3 bases: TGTGCCAGCACCGCAGCGGGGAGGGCTGGAAACACCATATATTTT. It encodes CASTAAGRAGNTIYF.

Points on this clone: At one boundary the junction diverges from the germline segment, which might be a read error. This rearrangement joins TRBV14 to TRBJ1-1; the D gene is possibly TRBD1 (6 bases). The length of the CDR3 is 15 residues. Germline CDR1 and CDR2: SGHDN and FVKESK. CDR3 DNA: TGTGCCAGCAGCCAAGTTCAGGGGCCGAACACTGAAACTTTCTTT. Translated: CASSQVQGPNTETFF.

CDR3 bases: TGTGCTAGTGGTTTTATACAGGGTTACCCATATGGCTACACCTTC. This translates into CASGFIQGYPYGYTF. V usage is TRBV12-5 and J usage is TRBJ1-2, with TRBD1 as a possible D gene (6 bases). CDR3 length: 15 amino acids. CDR1 is LGHNT, CDR2 FRNRAP, per germline. Between the trimmed V and J ends, which lost 3 bases and 5 bases, there was a span of 16 bases.

The CDR3 protein is CASSSGGRKLFF. CDR3 bases: TGTGCCAGCAGTTCCGGTGGTCGAAAACTGTTTTTT. The chain employs TRBV6-5 and TRBJ1-4, with D uncertain. Germline V gene sequence: CDR1 MNHEY, CDR2 SVGAGI. CDR3 size: 12 residues. Trimming took 4 bases from V and 10 from J, leaving 10 bases between them.

The CDR3 sequence: CAIGQTGTDTQYF. CDR3 DNA sequence: TGTGCCATCGGTCAAACGGGCACAGATACGCAGTATTTT. The chain links TRBV10-3 to TRBJ2-3; D remains unclear. The V end lost 8 bases, the J end lost 1 base, and 10 bases lay between the germline ends. The germline CDR1 and CDR2 sequences are ENHRY and SYGVKD. The CDR3 runs to 13 residues.

This rearrangement joins TRBV14 to TRBJ2-5, with 7 positions matching TRBD1. The CDR3 consists of 14 residues. CDR1 is SGHDN, CDR2 FVKESK, per germline. Trimming at V came to 4 bases and at J to 4 bases, leaving 6 bases not matched to a gene. Here the CDR3 DNA reads TGTGCCAGCAGCCCCCGACAGGGACGAGAGACCCAGTACTTC. It is translated as CASSPRQGRETQYF.

The chain links TRBV28 to TRBJ2-2; TRBD2 is a possible D gene (7 bases). This CDR3 is 14 amino acids long. V was clipped by 10 bases and J by 7 bases, with 19 bases between them. Germline V gene data show CDR1 as MDHEN and CDR2 as SYDVKM. The CDR3 here is CATTGGRADGELFF. The CDR3 nucleotides are TGTGCCACCACGGGGGGCCGGGCTGACGGGGAGCTGTTTTTT.

This chain uses TRBV27 with TRBJ2-1; D is unresolved. CDR1 and CDR2 from the germline V gene are MNHEY and SMNVEV (reference sequence). The CDR3 is made up of 14 amino acids. V lost 5 bases, J lost 8 bases, and 16 bases lay in between. The CDR3 reads CASSNSRRYDEQFF. CDR3 DNA sequence: TGTGCCAGCAGTAATTCACGGAGATACGATGAGCAGTTCTTC.

The chain has TRBV12-3 or TRBV12-4 and TRBJ2-1; a possible D gene is TRBD1 (6 bases). Trimming shortened V by 0 bases and J by 8 bases, and 8 bases separated the two germline ends. This CDR3 comprises 13 residues. The CDR3 spells CASSLAGADEQFF. The CDR3 nucleotides read TGTGCCAGCAGTTTAGCGGGGGCGGATGAGCAGTTCTTC.

The chain is built from TRBV2 and TRBJ1-2; D is uncertain. V was cut by 4 bases and J by 7 bases, with 16 bases left in between. This CDR3 has 14 amino acids. CDR1 is SNHLY and CDR2 is FYNNEI in the germline V gene. The CDR3 is CASSGETMSRGYTF. The CDR3 DNA sequence: TGTGCCAGCAGTGGCGAAACCATGTCCCGTGGCTACACCTTC.

CDR3 DNA sequence: TGCGCCAGCAGCTCCAACCCGACAGGGGGGAATGAAGCTTTCTTT. Its translation: CASSSNPTGGNEAFF. The chain couples TRBV5-1 to TRBJ1-1; the match to TRBD1 covers 9 bases. The length of the CDR3 is 15 residues. The trim removed 3 bases at V and 7 bases at J, leaving 10 bases unmatched. Looked up from germline, CDR1 is SGHRS and CDR2 is YFSETQ.

The chain carries TRBV7-2 and TRBJ1-5; D unresolved. The CDR3 totals 13 residues. Germline values: CDR1 SGHTA, CDR2 FQGNSA. V was cut by 4 bases and J by 7 bases, with 11 bases left in between. The CDR3 region is CASSSRGRQPQHF. The CDR3 DNA is TGTGCCAGCAGCTCTCGCGGGAGGCAGCCCCAGCATTTT.

The chain carries TRBV29-1 and TRBJ1-2, with 7 bases fitting TRBD1. This CDR3 is 13 amino acids long. V shed 7 bases, J shed 3 bases, and the junction held 8 bases outside the gene matches. From germline, CDR1 is SQVTM and CDR2 ANQGSEA. CDR3 in amino acids: CSAGRTGDYGYTF. The CDR3, as DNA: TGCAGCGCCGGACGGACAGGAGACTATGGCTACACCTTC.

V gene TRBV5-1 combines with J gene TRBJ1-5, with unresolved D. Germline V gives CDR1 SGHRS, CDR2 YFSETQ. V was pared by 4 bases and J by 4 bases, with 15 bases between. The CDR3 spans 15 residues. Written as DNA, the CDR3 is TGCGCCAGCAGCCCCTTTGGAGCAGAGAATCAGCCCCAGCATTTT. Translation gives CASSPFGAENQPQHF.

This chain links TRBV6-5 with TRBJ2-7; D perhaps matches TRBD1 (6 bases). V shed 1 base and J shed 0 bases, with 13 bases lying between them. Germline CDR1 reads MNHEY; CDR2 reads SVGAGI. The CDR3 is 16 residues long. CDR3 in DNA: TGTGCCAGCAGTTACTGGGGGACACTTGGCTCCTACGAGCAGTACTTC. Protein: CASSYWGTLGSYEQYF.

The chain carries TRBV2 and TRBJ2-3; 8 bases align to TRBD2. The CDR3 has 15 amino acids. Germline CDR1 reads SNHLY; CDR2 reads FYNNEI. The junction had 13 bases not matched to a gene; V was cut back by 6 bases and J by 8 bases. The CDR3, as DNA: TGTGCCAGCAGGCCAGCGGGGGTACCGCGGGGTACGCAGTATTTT. It translates to CASRPAGVPRGTQYF.

The V and J genes are TRBV4-1 and TRBJ2-3; D is unclear. Germline loops: CDR1 MGHRA, CDR2 YSYEKL. V lost 6 bases and J 1 base, leaving 14 bases between the germline ends. CDR3 size: 15 residues. The CDR3 sequence: CASRGSYEGTDTQYF. CDR3 DNA: TGCGCCAGCAGGGGTTCCTATGAGGGCACAGATACGCAGTATTTT.

This chain uses TRBV4-1 with TRBJ2-5, with D hard to call. The germline V and J ends were trimmed by 0 bases and 5 bases, with 10 bases remaining between them. This CDR3 comprises 14 residues. From germline, CDR1 is MGHRA and CDR2 YSYEKL. CDR3 coding DNA: TGCGCCAGCAGCCAAGATCTAGGTCGGGAGACCCAGTACTTC. It encodes CASSQDLGRETQYF.

The chain combines TRBV25-1 with TRBJ1-3; 11 positions agree with TRBD1. The CDR3 has 15 residues. V dropped 3 bases and J dropped 7; count of bases not matched to a gene: 5. Per germline, CDR1 MGHDK and CDR2 SYGVNS. CDR3 in DNA: TGTGCCAGCAGTGATCTGGGACAGGGGGACAACACCATATATTTT. Protein product: CASSDLGQGDNTIYF. The whole variable domain, filled in from reference TRBV25-1 and TRBJ1-3, reads EADIYQTPRYLVIGTGKKITLECSQTMGHDKMYWYQQDPGMELHLIHYSYGVNSTEKGDLSSESTVSRIRTEHFPLTLESARPSHTSQYLCASSDLGQGDNTIYFGEGSWLTVV.

This chain connects TRBV5-1 to TRBJ2-1, with 8 bases aligning to TRBD2. Looked up from germline, CDR1 is SGHRS and CDR2 is YFSETQ. V dropped 9 bases and J dropped 2; count of bases not matched to a gene: 7. The CDR3 is made up of 14 amino acids. The CDR3 DNA sequence: TGCGCCACCAACCCGGGACTAGCCTACAATGAGCAGTTCTTC. Translated, it gives CATNPGLAYNEQFF.